This T cell receptor (beta chain) was sequenced in a study of OX40 agonist ivuxolimab in advanced cancers. On the study more broadly: Under the entry rules, prior anti-PD-1, anti-PD-L1 or anti-CTLA-4 therapy was allowed, and roughly 41% had some.

Study-level results: By week 6 at 0.1 to 3.0 mg/kg, blood CD4+ and CD8+ T cells had expanded clonally. Compared with CD4+, CD8+ T cells on average had more expanded clones. Antigen specificity remained undetermined for the expanded peripheral T cells.

A note on this clone: Antigen specificity is unknown.

This CDR3 is 16 amino acids long. V shed 2 bases and J 15 bases; nucleotides not matched to a gene: 11. The germline gives CDR1 WSHSY, CDR2 SAAADI. The table came from immunoSEQ multiplex PCR; TCRdb's copy has only in-frame clones and leaves some out. The repertoire holds around 7,000 clones, with 70% to 80% as singletons. The V call is TRBV10-2, the J call TRBJ2-6, with 12 bases aligning to TRBD2. The clonotype was recovered from an adult with an advanced solid tumor such as melanoma, head and neck, liver or kidney cancer. The sample was CD4+ or CD8+ T cells sorted from blood, taken in a trial of the OX40 agonist ivuxolimab. CDR3 loop: CASSERGTSGFSGLTF. CDR3 DNA sequence: TGCGCCAGCAGTGAGAGAGGGACTAGCGGGTTCTCGGGCCTGACTTTC.